These 27 T cell receptor beta chains share one sample of origin, sequenced in a study of human T cells and chemical hapten exposure. The time point: patch test 1, 2 weeks after DPC sensitization. Treatment in this sample: therapeutic diphenylcyclopropenone sensitization with weekly scalp DPC. TCRdb independently ran MiXCR on the RACE reads; one entry per CDR3 protein. The table shows around 380,000 distinct CDR3 sequences, with roughly 4.8% occurring only once. Here the sequenced sample was whole blood, taken in connection with sensitization to the hapten diphenylcyclopropenone (DPC). Receptor source: a woman aged 45-60 years with alopecia areata. Some clones in this sample may be carry-over from other donors' samples.

This clonotype was picked up many times. The DNA of the CDR3 is TGTGCCAGCAGTTCACTCCGGACAGGCCTCTCTGGAAACACCATATATTTT. It encodes CASSSLRTGLSGNTIYF. The chain recombines TRBV27 with TRBJ1-3; 7 bases fit TRBD1. CDR3 length equals 17 residues. After removal of 4 bases from V and 0 bases from J, the junction contained 9 bases not matched to a gene. CDR1 and CDR2 from the germline V gene are MNHEY and SMNVEV (reference sequence).

V usage is TRBV12-3 or TRBV12-4 and J usage is TRBJ2-3, with TRBD1 matching 8 bases. CDR3 length equals 15 residues. The V gene end was trimmed by 8 bases and the J gene end by 5 bases; junction bases not matched to a gene: 12. CDR3 sequence: CASRRGQGAGDTQYF. CDR3 nucleotide sequence: TGTGCCAGCCGACGGGGGCAGGGGGCCGGAGATACGCAGTATTTT.

This clonotype has at least ten counts. This chain links TRBV27 with TRBJ2-2, with D uncertain. Trimming took off 4 bases at V and 6 bases at J, with 6 bases between the two ends. Per the germline V gene, CDR1 is MNHEY and CDR2 is SMNVEV (reference sequence). CDR3 length equals 12 residues. The CDR3 loop is CASSYRSGELFF. The CDR3 nucleotides read TGTGCCAGCAGTTATAGATCCGGGGAGCTGTTTTTT.

In its sample, this clonotype was seen many times. The rearrangement joins TRBV28 to TRBJ2-7; the D is unclear. The CDR3 length is 15 residues. V gave up 6 bases and J gave up 3 bases, with 18 bases separating them. Germline CDR1 MDHEN, CDR2 SYDVKM. The CDR3 loop reads CASSLDSAANYEQYF. The CDR3 DNA reads as TGTGCCAGCAGCCTCGACTCCGCCGCCAACTACGAGCAGTACTTC.

CDR3 in amino acids: CASSPQVTDTQYF. CDR3 coding DNA: TGTGCCAGCAGCCCGCAGGTAACAGATACGCAGTATTTT. The gene calls are TRBV7-2 and TRBJ2-3; D is uncertain. The germline gives CDR1 SGHTA, CDR2 FQGNSA. The CDR3 is 13 amino acids. The V gene lost 5 bases and the J gene lost 3 bases, with 9 bases spanning the gap.

This clonotype has ten or more counts. The V gene is TRBV7-9, the J gene TRBJ1-6; 7 nucleotides match TRBD1. V lost 5 bases to trimming and J lost 7 bases; unmatched junction nucleotides: 8. This CDR3 is built from 15 residues. Per the germline V gene, CDR1 is SEHNR and CDR2 is FQNEAQ (reference sequence). CDR3 region: CASSTRTGPNSPLHF. The DNA for the CDR3 is TGTGCCAGCAGCACCCGGACAGGCCCGAATTCACCCCTCCACTTT.

A few counts support this clonotype. This chain links TRBV29-1 with TRBJ1-1; weak D call: TRBD1 (5 bases). CDR1 is SQVTM and CDR2 is ANQGSEA in the germline V gene. The CDR3 has 13 amino acids. The CDR3 DNA reads as TGCAGTGGGGGTCAGGGAATGAACACTGAAGCTTTCTTT. Translating gives CSGGQGMNTEAFF.

This clonotype was detected many times. The rearrangement links TRBV29-1 to TRBJ1-1; D call uncertain. Per the germline V gene, CDR1 is SQVTM and CDR2 is ANQGSEA. The germline V and J ends were trimmed by 3 bases and 1 base, with 9 bases remaining between them. This CDR3 is 13 amino acids long. CDR3 residues: CSVETSTNTEAFF. In DNA, the CDR3 is TGCAGCGTTGAGACCAGCACGAACACTGAAGCTTTCTTT.

The chain is built from TRBV5-6 and TRBJ1-2; 7 bases map to TRBD1. This CDR3 region has 14 residues. V lost 1 base to trimming and J lost 7 bases; unmatched junction nucleotides: 7. The germline CDR1 and CDR2 sequences are SGHDT and YYEEEE. The CDR3 DNA reads as TGTGCCAGCAGCTTGACAGGGGTCATACGTGGCTACACCTTC. Translated, it gives CASSLTGVIRGYTF.

As concerns this clonotype: Germline and junction disagree at one end, which may indicate a read error. For the CDR3, the DNA is TGTGCCAGCAGTTCTCAGGGGATGGGGGCCTTT. This encodes CASSSQGMGAF. V usage is TRBV28 and J usage is TRBJ1-5; maybe TRBD1 (6 bases). The CDR3 length is 11 residues. The germline CDR1 and CDR2 sequences are MDHEN and SYDVKM.

V and J are TRBV7-9 and TRBJ1-1, with D unresolved. Trimming removed 2 bases from V and 1 base from J, with 8 bases in between. CDR1 SEHNR and CDR2 FQNEAQ come from the germline V gene (reference sequence). This CDR3 contains 14 residues. The CDR3 nucleotides read TGTGCCAGCAGCTTAATCAGCCAGAACACTGAAGCTTTCTTT. It codes for CASSLISQNTEAFF.

The J gene is TRBJ1-1, the V gene TRBV5-8, with a tentative D call TRBD1 (6 bases). The CDR3 runs to 18 residues. V was trimmed by 0 bases and J by 0 bases, leaving 18 bases between them. Germline V gene lookup returns CDR1 SGHTS and CDR2 YDEGEE. In DNA, the CDR3 is TGTGCCAGCAGCTTGGGCAGGGGAGGCAACTTAATGAACACTGAAGCTTTCTTT. It encodes CASSLGRGGNLMNTEAFF.

This clonotype has more than one count but fewer than ten. V usage is TRBV7-3 and J usage is TRBJ2-5; 9 bases align to TRBD2. From germline, CDR1 is SGHTA and CDR2 FQGTGA. CDR3 length equals 16 residues. Trimming took 4 bases from V and 0 from J; bases not matched to a gene: 6. CDR3 residues: CASSSPERGDQETQYF. DNA of the CDR3: TGTGCCAGCAGCTCCCCGGAGCGGGGGGACCAAGAGACCCAGTACTTC.

This clonotype showed up many times. V usage is TRBV6-5 and J usage is TRBJ1-1; no definite D call. V lost 3 bases to trimming and J lost 5 bases, with 13 bases between them. Germline V gene lookup returns CDR1 MNHEY and CDR2 SVGAGI. This CDR3 has 14 residues. In DNA, the CDR3 is TGTGCCAGCAGTTATCAACTAAGTGGTACTGAAGCTTTCTTT. It translates to CASSYQLSGTEAFF.

This clonotype was seen ten or more times. The V gene is TRBV28, the J gene TRBJ1-1; D is undetermined. The V end lost 10 bases, the J end lost 4 bases, and 13 bases lay between the germline ends. This CDR3 comprises 12 residues. Germline loops: CDR1 MDHEN, CDR2 SYDVKM. The CDR3 loop reads CATGRVSTEAFF. The CDR3 nucleotides read TGTGCCACGGGGAGGGTGTCCACTGAAGCTTTCTTT.

This chain uses TRBV30 with TRBJ2-7; D call uncertain. The germline V gene has CDR1 GTSNPN and CDR2 SVGIG (reference sequence). CDR3 size: 12 residues. Trimming removed 5 bases from V and 2 bases from J, with 10 bases in between. CDR3 sequence reads: CAWQETAYEQYF. The DNA of the CDR3 is TGTGCCTGGCAAGAGACGGCCTACGAGCAGTACTTC.

This clonotype was observed a handful of times. V usage is TRBV11-2 and J usage is TRBJ2-3; 8 bases are a match to TRBD2. The CDR3 contains 14 residues. Losses at the gene ends were 5 bases for V and 5 bases for J; bases not matched to a gene: 6. The germline CDR1 and CDR2 sequences are SGHAT and FQNNGV. The CDR3 loop is CASSPGTSRDTQYF. CDR3 nucleotides: TGTGCCAGCAGCCCCGGGACTAGTCGAGATACGCAGTATTTT.

The table lists this clonotype with many counts. This chain connects TRBV9 to TRBJ2-7; D is possibly TRBD2 (5 bases). Germline CDR1 is SGDLS and CDR2 is YYNGEE. V shed 4 bases and J shed 2 bases, with 22 bases lying between them. This CDR3 has 17 amino acids. In nucleotides, the CDR3 is TGTGCCAGCAGCCCAAGTATTGGCAAACTAGACCCCTACGAGCAGTACTTC. This translates into CASSPSIGKLDPYEQYF.

This clonotype has ten or more counts. The chain joins TRBV27 to TRBJ1-4; 8 positions match TRBD1. The CDR3 covers 14 residues. The V and J ends lost 5 bases and 8 bases, in that order; junction bases with no gene match: 7. CDR1 and CDR2 (germline): MNHEY, SMNVEV (reference sequence). CDR3 sequence: CASSKTGAYEKLFF. CDR3 DNA: TGTGCCAGCAGTAAGACAGGGGCATACGAAAAACTGTTTTTT.

This clonotype was observed many times. In DNA, the CDR3 is TGCAGCGCCAGTCCGGATGCTGAAGCTTTCTTT. Translation: CSASPDAEAFF. The V gene is TRBV29-1, the J gene TRBJ1-1; D ambiguous. V lost 7 bases and J 6 bases, leaving 12 bases between the germline ends. In germline, CDR1 is SQVTM, CDR2 ANQGSEA. This CDR3 spans 11 amino acids.

This clonotype was observed a few times. The rearrangement joins TRBV6-5 to TRBJ1-2; possibly TRBD1 for D (6 bases). CDR3 length: 16 residues. Germline V lookup: CDR1 MNHEY, CDR2 SVGAGI. Trimming stripped 4 bases from V and 0 bases from J, with 15 bases between. DNA for the CDR3: TGTGCCAGCAGTTCCTGGACAGAGAACCCTAACTATGGCTACACCTTC. It is translated as CASSSWTENPNYGYTF.

This clonotype was recorded many times. The chain is built from TRBV5-1 and TRBJ1-5, with TRBD1 matching 7 bases. CDR1 is SGHRS and CDR2 is YFSETQ in the germline V gene. V dropped 4 bases and J dropped 7; count of bases not matched to a gene: 8. The CDR3 extends over 14 amino acids. The CDR3 loop reads CASSIGQVGQPQHF. For the CDR3, the DNA is TGCGCCAGCAGCATTGGACAGGTGGGACAGCCCCAGCATTTT.

This clonotype was seen ten or more times. The genes are TRBV10-1 and TRBJ2-7, with D perhaps TRBD2 (6 bases). Trimming took 4 bases from V and 3 from J, leaving 28 bases between them. The CDR3 has 19 amino acids. Germline values: CDR1 WNHNN, CDR2 SYGVQD (reference sequence). The CDR3 nucleotides are TGCGCCAGCAGTGTGATACAAACTAGCCGTCGACCCCACCGCTACGAGCAGTACTTC. This translates into CASSVIQTSRRPHRYEQYF.

This clonotype was detected ten times or more. The chain carries TRBV12-3 or TRBV12-4 and TRBJ2-3; 13 bases match TRBD2. This CDR3 has 17 amino acids. Germline trimming cut 2 bases from V and 3 bases from J; bases unmatched to any gene: 5. CDR3 in DNA: TGTGCCAGCAGTTTAAGGACTAGCGGGGGCGGGACAGATACGCAGTATTTT. It specifies CASSLRTSGGGTDTQYF.

The chain couples TRBV25-1 to TRBJ2-1, with 8 bases aligning to TRBD2. Germline V CDR1 and CDR2: MGHDK, SYGVNS. J gave up 6 bases and V 3 bases, and 7 bases lay outside the gene matches. This CDR3 contains 15 residues. Written as DNA, the CDR3 is TGTGCCAGCAGTGATTATAGCGGGACATCCAATGAGCAGTTCTTC. Its protein product is CASSDYSGTSNEQFF.

The V gene is TRBV5-1, the J gene TRBJ2-1, with 7 bases identical to TRBD2. Per germline, CDR1 SGHRS and CDR2 YFSETQ. The trim removed 0 bases at V and 9 bases at J, leaving 6 bases unmatched. This CDR3 has 14 residues. Here the CDR3 DNA reads TGCGCCAGCAGCTTGGCCTTGGAGCGGGGTGAGCAGTTCTTC. Protein product: CASSLALERGEQFF. Using reference TRBV5-1 and TRBJ2-1 for the parts outside the CDR3, the full variable domain is KAGVTQTPRYLIKTRGQQVTLSCSPISGHRSVSWYQQTPGQGLQFLFEYFSETQRNKGNFPGRFSGRQFSNSRSEMNVSTLELGDSALYLCASSLALERGEQFFGPGTRLTVL.

Here the CDR3 DNA reads TGTGCCAGCGCAGGGGGCACTGGCTACACCTTC. Amino acid sequence: CASAGGTGYTF. This rearrangement joins TRBV13 to TRBJ1-2, with 8 bases aligning to TRBD1. With V trimmed by 8 bases and J by 7 bases, 3 bases remained unmatched. This CDR3 has 11 residues. CDR1 and CDR2 (germline): PRHDT, FYEKMQ (reference sequence).